The TCR beta chain under discussion was sequenced for a study of graft-versus-host responses after intestinal transplantation. Looking at the study overall: Every recipient had anti-thymocyte globulin induction and about three years of tacrolimus plus steroids.

Germline V gene sequence: CDR1 LNHDA, CDR2 SQIVND (reference sequence). With 0 bases clipped from V and 4 bases from J, the junction kept 8 bases outside the gene matches. This CDR3 is built from 16 residues. Profiling relied on immunoSEQ multiplex PCR, and the TCRdb table lists in-frame clones only, not all of them. Among more than 65,000 clones listed, under 95% were seen once. This clone was observed a single time. What it binds is unknown. Notes on the study in general: Maximum circulating GvH clone levels tracked with early post-transplant HvG decreases. The presence of high graft-versus-host to host-versus-graft clonal ratios in allografts characterized patients with graft-donor T cell macrochimerism.

The chain has TRBV19 and TRBJ2-7, with TRBD1 matching 8 bases. This TCR came from a human donor who was the organ donor for an intestinal transplant. The sample was unstimulated CD8+ T cells sorted from spleen or lymph node cells, taken before transplant. Here the CDR3 DNA reads TGTGCCAGTAGTATAGATACGGGGACAGGTTCATACGAGCAGTACTTC. Translation gives CASSIDTGTGSYEQYF.